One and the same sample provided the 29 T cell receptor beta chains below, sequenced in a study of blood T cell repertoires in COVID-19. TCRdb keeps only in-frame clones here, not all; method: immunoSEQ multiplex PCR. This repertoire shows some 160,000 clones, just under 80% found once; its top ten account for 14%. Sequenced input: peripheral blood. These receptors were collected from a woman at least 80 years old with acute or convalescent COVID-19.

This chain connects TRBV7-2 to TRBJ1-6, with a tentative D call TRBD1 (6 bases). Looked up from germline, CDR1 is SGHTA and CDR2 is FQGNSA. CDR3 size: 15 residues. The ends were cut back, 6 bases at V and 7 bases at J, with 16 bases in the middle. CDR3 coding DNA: TGTGCCAGCAGTCAACTTACAGGGACCAATTCACCCCTCCACTTT. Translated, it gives CASSQLTGTNSPLHF.

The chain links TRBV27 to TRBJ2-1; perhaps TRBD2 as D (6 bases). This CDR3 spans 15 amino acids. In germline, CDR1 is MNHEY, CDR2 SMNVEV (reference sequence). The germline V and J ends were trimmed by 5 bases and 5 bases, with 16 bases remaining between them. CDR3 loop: CASSPRTTGDNEQFF. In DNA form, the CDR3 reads TGTGCCAGCAGTCCAAGGACTACCGGAGACAATGAGCAGTTCTTC.

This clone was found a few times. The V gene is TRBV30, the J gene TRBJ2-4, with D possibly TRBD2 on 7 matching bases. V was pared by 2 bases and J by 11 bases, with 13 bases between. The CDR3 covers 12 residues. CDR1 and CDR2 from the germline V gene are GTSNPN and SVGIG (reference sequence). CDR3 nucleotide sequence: TGTGCCTGGAGTTCCCCCGGGGGGCTTCAGTACTTC. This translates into CAWSSPGGLQYF.

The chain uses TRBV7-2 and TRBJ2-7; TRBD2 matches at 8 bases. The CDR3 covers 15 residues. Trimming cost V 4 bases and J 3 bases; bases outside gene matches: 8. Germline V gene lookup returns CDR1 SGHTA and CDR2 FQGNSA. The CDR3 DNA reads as TGTGCCAGCAGCTCCCAAGCGGGGGTAGGCTACGAGCAGTACTTC. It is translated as CASSSQAGVGYEQYF.

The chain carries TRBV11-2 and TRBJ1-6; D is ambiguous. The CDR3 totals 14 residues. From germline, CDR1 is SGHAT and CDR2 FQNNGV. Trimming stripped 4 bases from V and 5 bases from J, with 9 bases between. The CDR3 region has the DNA TGTGCCAGCAGCTCTGCACGGGATAATTCACCCCTCCACTTT. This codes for CASSSARDNSPLHF.

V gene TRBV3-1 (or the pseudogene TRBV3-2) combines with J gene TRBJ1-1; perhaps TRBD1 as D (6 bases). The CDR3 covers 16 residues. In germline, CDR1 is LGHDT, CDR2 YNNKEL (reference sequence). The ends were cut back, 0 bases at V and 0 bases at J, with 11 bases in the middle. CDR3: CASSQDGQRMNTEAFF. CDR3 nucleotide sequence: TGTGCCAGCAGCCAAGACGGACAGCGGATGAACACTGAAGCTTTCTTT.

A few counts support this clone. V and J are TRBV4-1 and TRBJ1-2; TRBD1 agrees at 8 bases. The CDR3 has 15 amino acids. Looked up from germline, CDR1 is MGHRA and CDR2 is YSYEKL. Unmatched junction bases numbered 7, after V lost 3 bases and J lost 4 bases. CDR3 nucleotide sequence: TGCGCCAGCAGCCATCCTTACAGGGGGATCTATGGCTACACCTTC. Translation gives CASSHPYRGIYGYTF.

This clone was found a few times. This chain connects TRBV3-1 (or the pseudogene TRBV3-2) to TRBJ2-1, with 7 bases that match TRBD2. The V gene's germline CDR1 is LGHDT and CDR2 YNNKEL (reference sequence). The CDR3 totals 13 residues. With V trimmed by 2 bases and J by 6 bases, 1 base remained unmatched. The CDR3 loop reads CASSQSGTNEQFF. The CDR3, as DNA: TGTGCCAGCAGCCAAAGCGGGACCAATGAGCAGTTCTTC.

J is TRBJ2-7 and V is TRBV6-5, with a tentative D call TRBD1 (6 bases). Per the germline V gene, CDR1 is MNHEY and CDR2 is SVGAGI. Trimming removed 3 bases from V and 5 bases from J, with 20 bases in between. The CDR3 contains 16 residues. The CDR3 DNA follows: TGTGCCAGCAGTTATAACAGGGTAGCAGCAGGGCACGAGCAGTACTTC. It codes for CASSYNRVAAGHEQYF.

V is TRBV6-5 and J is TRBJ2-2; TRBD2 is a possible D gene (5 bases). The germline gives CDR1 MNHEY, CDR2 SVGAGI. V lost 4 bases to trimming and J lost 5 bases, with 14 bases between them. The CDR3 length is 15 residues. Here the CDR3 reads CASSSPPRGTGELFF. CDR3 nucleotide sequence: TGTGCCAGCAGTTCCCCTCCCCGAGGGACCGGGGAGCTGTTTTTT.

CDR3 nucleotide sequence: TGTGCCAGCAGCCCGAGCGGGTCCTACAATGAGCAGTTCTTC. Its protein product is CASSPSGSYNEQFF. J is TRBJ2-1 and V is TRBV3-1 (or the pseudogene TRBV3-2); possible D gene TRBD2, 6 bases. V lost 4 bases and J lost 1, with 8 bases in between. The CDR3 spans 14 residues. Looked up from germline, CDR1 is LGHDT and CDR2 is YNNKEL (reference sequence).

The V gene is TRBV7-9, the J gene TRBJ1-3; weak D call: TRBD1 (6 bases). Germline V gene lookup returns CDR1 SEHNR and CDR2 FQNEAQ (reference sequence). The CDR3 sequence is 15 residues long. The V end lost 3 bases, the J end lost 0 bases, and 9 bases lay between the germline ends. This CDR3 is CASSLDSFSGNTIYF. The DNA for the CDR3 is TGTGCCAGCAGCTTGGACAGCTTCTCTGGAAACACCATATATTTT.

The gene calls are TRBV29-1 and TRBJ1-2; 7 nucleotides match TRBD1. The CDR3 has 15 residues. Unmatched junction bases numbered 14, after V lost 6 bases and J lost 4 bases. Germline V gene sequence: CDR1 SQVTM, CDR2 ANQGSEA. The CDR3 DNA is TGCAGCGTGGGGGGACGCGGACAGGATGCCTATGGCTACACCTTC. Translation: CSVGGRGQDAYGYTF.

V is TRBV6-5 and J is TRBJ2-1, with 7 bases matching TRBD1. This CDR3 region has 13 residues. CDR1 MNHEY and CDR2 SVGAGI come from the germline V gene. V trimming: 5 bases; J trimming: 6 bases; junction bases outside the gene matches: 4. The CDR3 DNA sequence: TGTGCCAGCAGTCCCGGGACAGCCAATGAGCAGTTCTTC. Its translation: CASSPGTANEQFF.

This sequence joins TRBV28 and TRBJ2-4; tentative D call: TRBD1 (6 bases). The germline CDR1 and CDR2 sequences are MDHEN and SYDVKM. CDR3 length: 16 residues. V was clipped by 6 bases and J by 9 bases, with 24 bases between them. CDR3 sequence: CASRETGTGKGSIQYF. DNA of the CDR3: TGTGCCAGCAGGGAAACAGGGACCGGAAAGGGGAGCATTCAGTACTTC.

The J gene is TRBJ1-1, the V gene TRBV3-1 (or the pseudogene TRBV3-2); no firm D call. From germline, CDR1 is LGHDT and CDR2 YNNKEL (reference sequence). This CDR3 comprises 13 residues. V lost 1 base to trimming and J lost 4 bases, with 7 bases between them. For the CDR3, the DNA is TGTGCCAGCAGCCAAGTCCCAGTCACTGAAGCTTTCTTT. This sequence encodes CASSQVPVTEAFF.

Here the CDR3 DNA reads TGTGCCAGCAGCTCGCGGGAGTTAAGGACAGATACGCAGTATTTT. Its protein product is CASSSRELRTDTQYF. The chain is built from TRBV6-6 and TRBJ2-3, with TRBD2 matching 7 bases. Germline CDR1 reads MNHNY; CDR2 reads SVGAGI (reference sequence). After removal of 6 bases from V and 3 bases from J, the junction contained 9 bases not matched to a gene. The CDR3 consists of 15 residues.

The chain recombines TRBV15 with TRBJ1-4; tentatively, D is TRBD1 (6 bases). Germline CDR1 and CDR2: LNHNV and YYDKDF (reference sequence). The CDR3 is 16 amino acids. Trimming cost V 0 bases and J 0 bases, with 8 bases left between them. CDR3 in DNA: TGTGCCACCAGCAGAGAGACAGGCGCAACTAATGAAAAACTGTTTTTT. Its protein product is CATSRETGATNEKLFF.

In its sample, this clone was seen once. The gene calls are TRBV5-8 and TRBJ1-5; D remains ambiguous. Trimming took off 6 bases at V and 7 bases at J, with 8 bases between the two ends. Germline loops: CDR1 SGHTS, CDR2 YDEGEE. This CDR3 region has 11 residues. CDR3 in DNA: TGTGCCAGCAACGCGCTCCAGCCCCAGCATTTT. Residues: CASNALQPQHF. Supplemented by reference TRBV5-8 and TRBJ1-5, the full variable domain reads EAGVTQSPTHLIKTRGQQATLRCSPISGHTSVYWYQQALGLGLQFLLWYDEGEERNRGNFPPRFSGRQFPNYSSELNVNALELEDSALYLCASNALQPQHFGDGTRLSIL.

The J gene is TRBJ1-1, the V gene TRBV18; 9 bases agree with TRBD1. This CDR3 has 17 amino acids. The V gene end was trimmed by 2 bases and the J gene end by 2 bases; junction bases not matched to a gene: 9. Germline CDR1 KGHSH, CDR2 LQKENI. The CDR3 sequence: CASSPGGQGSLNTEAFF. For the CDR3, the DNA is TGTGCCAGCTCACCAGGGGGACAGGGTTCTCTTAACACTGAAGCTTTCTTT.

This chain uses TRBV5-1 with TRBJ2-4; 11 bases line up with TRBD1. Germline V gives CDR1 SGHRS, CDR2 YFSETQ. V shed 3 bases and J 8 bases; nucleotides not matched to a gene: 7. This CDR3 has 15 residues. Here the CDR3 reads CASSWGTGGEDIQYF. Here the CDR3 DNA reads TGCGCCAGCAGCTGGGGGACAGGGGGTGAGGACATTCAGTACTTC.

The CDR3 protein is CASRTGGQGAYEQYF. CDR3 coding DNA: TGTGCCAGCAGAACCGGGGGACAGGGAGCCTACGAGCAGTACTTC. The rearrangement joins TRBV6-5 to TRBJ2-7; 9 nucleotides agree with TRBD1. The length of the CDR3 is 15 residues. Germline loops: CDR1 MNHEY, CDR2 SVGAGI. After removal of 6 bases from V and 2 bases from J, the junction contained 8 bases not matched to a gene.

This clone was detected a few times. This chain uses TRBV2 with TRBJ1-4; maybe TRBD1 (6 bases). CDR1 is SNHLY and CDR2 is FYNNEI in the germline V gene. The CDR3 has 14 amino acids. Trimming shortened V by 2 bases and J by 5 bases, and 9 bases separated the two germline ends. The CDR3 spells CASSELGGNEKLFF. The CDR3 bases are TGTGCCAGCAGTGAACTAGGGGGAAATGAAAAACTGTTTTTT.

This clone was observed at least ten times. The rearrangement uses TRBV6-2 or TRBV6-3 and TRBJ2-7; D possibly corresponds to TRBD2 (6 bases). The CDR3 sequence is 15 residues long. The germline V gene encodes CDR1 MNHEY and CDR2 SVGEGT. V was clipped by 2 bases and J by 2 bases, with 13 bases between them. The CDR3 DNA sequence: TGTGCCAGCAGTTACCGGCGGGACTTGGCCTACGAGCAGTACTTC. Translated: CASSYRRDLAYEQYF.

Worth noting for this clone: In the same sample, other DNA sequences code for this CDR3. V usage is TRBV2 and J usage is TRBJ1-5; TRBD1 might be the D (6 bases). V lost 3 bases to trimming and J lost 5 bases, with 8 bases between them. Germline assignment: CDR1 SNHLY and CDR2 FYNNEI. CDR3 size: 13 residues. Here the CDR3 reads CASSDRGDQPQHF. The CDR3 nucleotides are TGTGCCAGCAGTGACAGGGGAGATCAGCCCCAGCATTTT.

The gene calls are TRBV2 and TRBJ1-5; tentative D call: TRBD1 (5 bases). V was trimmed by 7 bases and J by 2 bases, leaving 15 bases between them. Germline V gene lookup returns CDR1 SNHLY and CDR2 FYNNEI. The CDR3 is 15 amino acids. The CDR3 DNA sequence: TGTGCCAGCAATCCAGGGCTATCTGGCAATCAGCCCCAGCATTTT. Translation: CASNPGLSGNQPQHF.

CDR3 protein: CASSSRQGASSEAFF. CDR3 nucleotides: TGTGCCAGCAGCTCCCGGCAGGGGGCTAGTTCTGAAGCTTTCTTT. This rearrangement joins TRBV5-4 to TRBJ1-1; 8 nucleotides agree with TRBD1. This CDR3 contains 15 residues. The junction had 10 bases not matched to a gene; V was cut back by 3 bases and J by 6 bases. Germline V gene data show CDR1 as SGHNT and CDR2 as YYREEE (reference sequence).

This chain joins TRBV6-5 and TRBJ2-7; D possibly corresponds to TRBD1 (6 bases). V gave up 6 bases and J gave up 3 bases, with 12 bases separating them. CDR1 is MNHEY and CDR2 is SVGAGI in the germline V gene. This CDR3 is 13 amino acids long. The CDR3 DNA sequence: TGTGCCAGCAGAACAACAGGGTTCTACGAGCAGTACTTC. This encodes CASRTTGFYEQYF.

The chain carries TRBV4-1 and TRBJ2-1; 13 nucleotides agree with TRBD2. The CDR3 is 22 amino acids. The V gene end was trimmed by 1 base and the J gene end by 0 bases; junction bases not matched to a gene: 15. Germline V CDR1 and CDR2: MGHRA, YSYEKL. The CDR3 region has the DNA TGCGCCAGCAGCCAAGGTCACTCCGGGGGACTAGCGGGGTTGTCCTCCTACAATGAGCAGTTCTTC. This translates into CASSQGHSGGLAGLSSYNEQFF.